One and the same sample provided the 29 T cell receptor beta chains below, sequenced in a study of blood T cell repertoires in COVID-19. Some clones are missing from TCRdb's copy, which holds only in-frame ones; the method was immunoSEQ multiplex PCR. The table has under 250,000 clones, 75% to 85% seen once. Sequences were obtained from PBMCs or T cells enriched from blood (not recorded which). These receptors all come from a man younger than 45 with acute COVID-19.

The CDR3 DNA is TGTGCCAGCTCGGGACAGGCCTACGAGCAGTACTTC. It translates to CASSGQAYEQYF. This chain joins TRBV3-1 (or the pseudogene TRBV3-2) and TRBJ2-7; 8 nucleotides match TRBD1. The ends lost 8 bases at V and 2 bases at J; junction bases unmatched: 2. CDR1 and CDR2 (germline): LGHDT, YNNKEL (reference sequence). CDR3 length: 12 amino acids.

With respect to this clone: Other DNA sequences of this sample code for an identical CDR3. This chain links TRBV18 with TRBJ2-3; D is unresolved. Germline CDR1 is KGHSH and CDR2 is LQKENI. Trimming pared 3 bases from V and 5 bases from J, leaving 3 bases between. This CDR3 spans 11 amino acids. Here the CDR3 reads CASSPRDTQYF. In DNA, the CDR3 is TGTGCCAGCTCACCGAGAGATACGCAGTATTTT.

This chain uses TRBV12-3 or TRBV12-4 with TRBJ2-7; D perhaps matches TRBD1 (5 bases). This CDR3 comprises 13 residues. Deletions cut 4 bases from V and 6 bases from J, with 13 bases between. As DNA, the CDR3 is TGTGCCAGCAGTTGGGCACAGGCATCCGAGCAGTACTTC. Protein sequence: CASSWAQASEQYF.

V gene TRBV19 combines with J gene TRBJ1-2; D perhaps matches TRBD1 (6 bases). CDR3 length: 14 residues. Per germline, CDR1 LNHDA and CDR2 SQIVND (reference sequence). Trimming removed 4 bases from V and 4 bases from J, with 13 bases in between. CDR3 loop: CASSTSTGSYGYTF. Written as DNA, the CDR3 is TGTGCCAGTAGTACGTCTACAGGGAGCTATGGCTACACCTTC.

The V gene is TRBV6-6, the J gene TRBJ2-7, with a weak D call TRBD1 (6 bases). Germline values: CDR1 MNHNY, CDR2 SVGAGI (reference sequence). Trimming removed 5 bases at V and 1 base at J, with 12 bases between. This CDR3 is 14 amino acids long. CDR3 in amino acids: CASSAHRESYEQYF. The CDR3 DNA reads TGTGCCAGCAGTGCTCACAGGGAATCCTACGAGCAGTACTTC.

The rearrangement links TRBV3-1 (or the pseudogene TRBV3-2) to TRBJ2-5, with 16 bases that match TRBD2. Germline V gives CDR1 LGHDT, CDR2 YNNKEL (reference sequence). The CDR3 is made up of 18 amino acids. The ends lost 8 bases at V and 0 bases at J; junction bases unmatched: 9. Here the CDR3 reads CASAKGTSGGGYQETQYF. As DNA, the CDR3 is TGTGCCAGCGCCAAAGGGACTAGCGGGGGGGGATACCAAGAGACCCAGTACTTC.

Only a few counts were recorded for this clone. This chain links TRBV6-1 with TRBJ1-2; no definite D call. This CDR3 comprises 14 residues. Germline assignment: CDR1 MNHNS and CDR2 SASEGT. Trimming removed 1 base from V and 4 bases from J, with 10 bases in between. The CDR3 here is CASSEGGASYGYTF. The CDR3, as DNA: TGTGCCAGCAGTGAAGGAGGCGCATCCTATGGCTACACCTTC.

The CDR3 protein is CATQQGALNTEAFF. CDR3 DNA: TGTGCCACCCAACAGGGGGCTTTGAACACTGAAGCTTTCTTT. This chain uses TRBV6-5 with TRBJ1-1; 9 bases fit TRBD1. Losses at the gene ends were 10 bases for V and 0 bases for J; bases not matched to a gene: 6. Germline CDR1 is MNHEY and CDR2 is SVGAGI. This CDR3 has 14 residues.

The V and J genes are TRBV7-5 and TRBJ2-1; TRBD1, the table's D call, was not compared with the DNA. TRBV7-5 is marked as a pseudogene. The CDR3 extends over 13 amino acids. The CDR3 DNA reads as TGTGTCAGAAGCATACAGGGATGCAATGAGCAGTTCTTC. It specifies CVRSIQGCNEQFF.

This chain joins TRBV5-1 and TRBJ2-7, with a tentative D call TRBD2 (5 bases). CDR3 length: 14 residues. The V end was cut by 4 bases, the J end by 0 bases, with 11 bases between. Germline V gene lookup returns CDR1 SGHRS and CDR2 YFSETQ. The CDR3 protein is CASSPSGISYEQYF. CDR3 in DNA: TGCGCCAGCAGCCCATCGGGAATCTCCTACGAGCAGTACTTC.

The genes are TRBV4-1 and TRBJ2-4; 7 bases line up with TRBD1. The V segment lost 4 bases and the J segment 10 bases; nucleotides outside the gene matches: 10. Germline CDR1 is MGHRA and CDR2 is YSYEKL. This CDR3 contains 14 residues. The CDR3 sequence: CASSPPRGRVIQYF. In DNA, the CDR3 is TGCGCCAGCAGCCCCCCGAGGGGGCGAGTAATTCAGTACTTC.

The rearrangement joins TRBV3-1 (or the pseudogene TRBV3-2) to TRBJ2-5; weak D call: TRBD2 (6 bases). This CDR3 has 15 amino acids. Germline V gives CDR1 LGHDT, CDR2 YNNKEL (reference sequence). Between the trimmed V and J ends, which lost 4 bases and 3 bases, there was a span of 15 bases. The CDR3 loop is CASSPPGRGEETQYF. The CDR3 DNA is TGTGCCAGCAGCCCTCCGGGGCGGGGTGAAGAGACCCAGTACTTC.

The chain recombines TRBV30 with TRBJ2-2; unclear D gene. Per the germline V gene, CDR1 is GTSNPN and CDR2 is SVGIG (reference sequence). The ends were cut back, 2 bases at V and 6 bases at J, with 4 bases in the middle. The CDR3 is made up of 11 amino acids. CDR3 DNA sequence: TGTGCCTGGAGTACACCCGGGGAGCTGTTTTTT. It is translated as CAWSTPGELFF.

The V and J genes are TRBV7-3 and TRBJ2-1, with TRBD2 matching over 9 bases. With 2 bases clipped from V and 1 base from J, the junction kept 3 bases outside the gene matches. The CDR3 runs 16 residues. Germline CDR1 reads SGHTA; CDR2 reads FQGTGA. This chain's CDR3 is CASSLASGASYNEQFF. CDR3 DNA sequence: TGTGCCAGCAGCTTAGCTAGCGGGGCGTCCTACAATGAGCAGTTCTTC.

This chain links TRBV29-1 with TRBJ1-1; 7 bases map to TRBD1. V gave up 6 bases and J gave up 1 base; unmatched junction bases: 8. Germline CDR1 is SQVTM and CDR2 is ANQGSEA. This CDR3 is built from 14 residues. Here the CDR3 reads CSVRQGLGNTEAFF. The CDR3 DNA reads TGCAGCGTCCGACAGGGACTCGGGAACACTGAAGCTTTCTTT.

This chain uses TRBV18 with TRBJ2-5; D not resolved. The CDR3 sequence is 13 residues long. CDR1 KGHSH and CDR2 LQKENI come from the germline V gene. Trimming took off 7 bases at V and 0 bases at J, with 9 bases between the two ends. The CDR3 region has the DNA TGTGCCAGCTTCAGTCCGTACCAAGAGACCCAGTACTTC. Translation: CASFSPYQETQYF.

The V call is TRBV7-9, the J call TRBJ2-1; weak D call: TRBD1 (5 bases). CDR3 length: 13 amino acids. Trimming stripped 5 bases from V and 4 bases from J, with 9 bases between. The V gene's germline CDR1 is SEHNR and CDR2 FQNEAQ (reference sequence). Here the CDR3 reads CASSARQYNEQFF. CDR3 sequence (DNA): TGTGCCAGCAGCGCACGACAGTACAATGAGCAGTTCTTC.

V gene TRBV9 combines with J gene TRBJ2-3; D call uncertain. CDR3 length: 12 residues. Per the germline V gene, CDR1 is SGDLS and CDR2 is YYNGEE. The germline V and J ends were trimmed by 3 bases and 4 bases, with 6 bases remaining between them. The CDR3 nucleotides are TGTGCCAGCAGCGCCGTATCAGATACGCAGTATTTT. Translated: CASSAVSDTQYF.

The chain joins TRBV12-3 or TRBV12-4 to TRBJ2-3; tentatively, D is TRBD1 (6 bases). The V end lost 7 bases, the J end lost 3 bases, and 11 bases lay between the germline ends. The CDR3 spans 13 residues. The CDR3 sequence is CASNSGVTDTQYF. CDR3 nucleotides: TGTGCCAGCAACTCAGGGGTGACAGATACGCAGTATTTT.

This chain connects TRBV11-2 to TRBJ1-1, with unresolved D. Per germline, CDR1 SGHAT and CDR2 FQNNGV. The CDR3 sequence is 14 residues long. Trimming removed 1 base from V and 0 bases from J, with 6 bases in between. CDR3 loop: CASSLVPVNTEAFF. In nucleotides, the CDR3 is TGTGCCAGCAGCTTAGTTCCGGTGAACACTGAAGCTTTCTTT.

The rearrangement uses TRBV7-9 and TRBJ2-1; perhaps TRBD2 as D (6 bases). The CDR3 runs 12 residues. Trimming cost V 11 bases and J 4 bases, with 12 bases left between them. Germline assignment: CDR1 SEHNR and CDR2 FQNEAQ (reference sequence). The CDR3 sequence: CALEGGYNEQFF. CDR3 DNA sequence: TGTGCCCTCGAGGGAGGTTACAATGAGCAGTTCTTC. Filled out from reference TRBV7-9 and TRBJ2-1, the complete variable domain reads DTGVSQNPRHKITKRGQNVTFRCDPISEHNRLYWYRQTLGQGPEFLTYFQNEAQLEKSRLLSDRFSAERPKGSFSTLEIQRTEQGDSAMYLCALEGGYNEQFFGPGTRLTVL.

This clone was detected a few times. The J gene is TRBJ2-7, the V gene TRBV6-1; 11 positions match TRBD2. The junction had 0 bases not matched to a gene; V was cut back by 0 bases and J by 2 bases. The CDR3 has 15 residues. Germline lookup yields CDR1 MNHNS and CDR2 SASEGT. CDR3 sequence (DNA): TGTGCCAGCAGTGAAGCTAGCGGGGGGGCCTACGAGCAGTACTTC. Translated, it gives CASSEASGGAYEQYF.

The chain joins TRBV9 to TRBJ2-3; D not resolved. V dropped 2 bases and J dropped 3 bases, with 10 bases sitting between them. CDR3 length: 14 amino acids. Germline CDR1 SGDLS, CDR2 YYNGEE. The CDR3 DNA reads as TGTGCCAGCAGCGTGGAGCGAATGACAGATACGCAGTATTTT. Translating it yields CASSVERMTDTQYF. The variable domain in full, completed from reference TRBV9 and TRBJ2-3, reads DSGVTQTPKHLITATGQRVTLRCSPRSGDLSVYWYQQSLDQGLQFLIQYYNGEERAKGNILERFSAQQFPDLHSELNLSSLELGDSALYFCASSVERMTDTQYFGPGTRLTVL.

The V gene is TRBV21-1, the J gene TRBJ2-1; the table's TRBD2 call for D was not verified on the DNA. TRBV21-1 is a known pseudogene. The length of the CDR3 is 19 residues. CDR3 region: CASSTIAGGHRSPNDEQFF. CDR3 nucleotides: TGTGCCAGCAGCACCATAGCGGGGGGCCACCGTTCCCCAAACGATGAGCAGTTCTTC.

The genes are TRBV2 and TRBJ2-2; no definite D call. The V gene's germline CDR1 is SNHLY and CDR2 FYNNEI. The length of the CDR3 is 13 residues. V was shortened by 7 bases and J by 2 bases, with 8 bases between the two germline ends. CDR3 sequence (DNA): TGTGCCAGCACCCCCTACAACACCGGGGAGCTGTTTTTT. Translation gives CASTPYNTGELFF.

This clone was recorded a few times. The chain joins TRBV6-5 to TRBJ2-3; the match to TRBD1 covers 7 bases. This CDR3 region has 16 residues. V dropped 0 bases and J dropped 3; count of bases not matched to a gene: 6. The germline V gene has CDR1 MNHEY and CDR2 SVGAGI. The CDR3 sequence is CASSYSRQGPTDTQYF. The CDR3 bases are TGTGCCAGCAGTTACTCACGACAGGGCCCAACAGATACGCAGTATTTT.

V is TRBV5-4 and J is TRBJ2-4; D gene ambiguous. Germline lookup yields CDR1 SGHNT and CDR2 YYREEE (reference sequence). V was shortened by 2 bases and J by 6 bases, with 12 bases between the two germline ends. There are 14 residues in the CDR3. The CDR3 here is CASSFSGFGNIQYF. The CDR3 DNA reads TGTGCCAGCAGCTTTTCCGGGTTCGGAAACATTCAGTACTTC.

The chain joins TRBV2 to TRBJ2-3, with D perhaps matching TRBD1 (6 bases). The germline CDR1 and CDR2 sequences are SNHLY and FYNNEI. With 8 bases removed from V and 2 bases from J, the gap between germline ends came to 11 bases. This CDR3 spans 13 amino acids. The CDR3 loop reads CASLGQLTDTQYF. CDR3 nucleotide sequence: TGTGCCAGCCTGGGACAACTCACAGATACGCAGTATTTT.

The rearrangement uses TRBV24-1 and TRBJ1-4, with 7 bases matching TRBD1. CDR3 length: 15 residues. Unmatched junction bases numbered 8, after V lost 4 bases and J lost 7 bases. Looked up from germline, CDR1 is KGHDR and CDR2 is SFDVKD. Here the CDR3 DNA reads TGTGCCACCAGTGACCCAACAGGGGATGGTGAAAAACTGTTTTTT. Translation gives CATSDPTGDGEKLFF.